This T cell receptor beta chain is from a study of blood T cell repertoires in COVID-19. At the level of the study: Material from acute and convalescent COVID-19 was sourced from the United States, Italy and Spain.

V was trimmed by 0 bases and J by 14 bases, leaving 10 bases between them. Germline CDR1 is GTSNPN and CDR2 is SVGIG (reference sequence). The CDR3 is 11 residues long. Two negative PCRs, clearance, or symptom resolution had been documented for recovered Cohort 3 donors. Using immunoSEQ multiplex PCR, the repertoire was profiled, and TCRdb retains in-frame clones only, with some absent. The sample includes 150,000 or so clones, more than 65% of them seen just once. Sequencing was performed on PBMCs or T cells enriched from blood (not recorded which). The V and J genes are TRBV30 and TRBJ1-4, with D hard to call. This receptor was taken from a man aged 50-60 years who had recovered from COVID-19. The CDR3 DNA reads TGTGCCTGGAGTGTAGCCTCAATCCTGTTTTTT. It codes for CAWSVASILFF.